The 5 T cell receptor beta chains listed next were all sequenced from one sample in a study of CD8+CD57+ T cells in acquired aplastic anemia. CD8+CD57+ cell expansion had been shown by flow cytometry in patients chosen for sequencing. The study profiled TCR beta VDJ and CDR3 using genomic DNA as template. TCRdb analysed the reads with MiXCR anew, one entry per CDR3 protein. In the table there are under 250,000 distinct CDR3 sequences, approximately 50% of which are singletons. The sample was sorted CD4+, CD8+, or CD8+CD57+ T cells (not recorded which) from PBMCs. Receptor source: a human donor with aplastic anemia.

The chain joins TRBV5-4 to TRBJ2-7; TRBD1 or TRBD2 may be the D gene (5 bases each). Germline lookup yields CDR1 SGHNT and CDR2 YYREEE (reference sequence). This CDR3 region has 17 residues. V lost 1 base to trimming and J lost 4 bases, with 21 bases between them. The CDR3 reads CASSLRGTESSSYEQYF. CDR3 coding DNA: TGTGCCAGCAGCTTGAGAGGGACCGAATCTTCATCTTACGAGCAGTACTTC.

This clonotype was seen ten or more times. CDR3 sequence reads: CASSPYAGANVLTF. CDR3 in DNA: TGCGCCAGCAGCCCCTATGCTGGGGCCAACGTCCTGACTTTC. The chain carries TRBV4-1 and TRBJ2-6; D gene uncertain. The CDR3 has 14 amino acids. Trimming removed 4 bases from V and 2 bases from J, with 6 bases in between. Germline values: CDR1 MGHRA, CDR2 YSYEKL.

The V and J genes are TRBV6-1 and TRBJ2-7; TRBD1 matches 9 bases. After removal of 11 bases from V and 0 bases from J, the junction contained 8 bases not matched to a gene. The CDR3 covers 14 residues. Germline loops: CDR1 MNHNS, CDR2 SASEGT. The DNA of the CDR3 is TGTGCCGGCGAGGACAGGGGTTTCTCCTACGAGCAGTACTTC. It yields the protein CAGEDRGFSYEQYF.

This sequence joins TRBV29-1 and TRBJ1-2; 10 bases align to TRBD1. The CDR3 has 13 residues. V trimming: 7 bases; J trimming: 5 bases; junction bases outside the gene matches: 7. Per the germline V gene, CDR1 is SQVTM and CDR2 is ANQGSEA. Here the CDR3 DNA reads TGCAGCGCAGGGACAGGGGCCGGGTATGGCTACACCTTC. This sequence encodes CSAGTGAGYGYTF. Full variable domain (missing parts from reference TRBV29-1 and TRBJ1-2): SAVISQKPSRDICQRGTSLTIQCQVDSQVTMMFWYRQQPGQSLTLIATANQGSEATYESGFVIDKFPISRPNLTFSTLTVSNMSPEDSSIYLCSAGTGAGYGYTFGSGTRLTVV.

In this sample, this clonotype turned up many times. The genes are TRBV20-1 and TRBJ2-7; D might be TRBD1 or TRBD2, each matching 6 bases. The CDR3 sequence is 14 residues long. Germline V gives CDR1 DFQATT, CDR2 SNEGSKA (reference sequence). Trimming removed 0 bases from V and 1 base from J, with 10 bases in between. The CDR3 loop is CSARDRGESYEQYF. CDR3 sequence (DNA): TGCAGTGCTAGAGATAGGGGGGAGTCCTACGAGCAGTACTTC.